This T cell receptor (beta chain) was profiled in a study of cytomegalovirus exposure and HLA in healthy donors (dated by TCRdb to the late 2010s). At the level of the whole study: In an earlier analysis of under 600 of the donors, around 290 Gb of sequence data and 100 million or so unique TCR beta sequences from 180 million or so T cells were reported. About 320 gigabases of sequencing data and approximately 85 million unique TCR sequences were included in an early release covering about 700 HLA-typed donors. Among the approximately 400 genotyped donors, around 81% belonged to the genetic ancestry cluster associated with self-reported Caucasian donors. The study aimed to test whether cataloging public T cell receptors could reveal signatures of past pathogen exposure. The T cell repertoires of 550 to 850 subjects were profiled by immunosequencing and related to cytomegalovirus serostatus. Along with the 666-subject first cohort, a separate validation cohort of over a hundred different subjects was used. High-throughput TCR immunosequencing, statistical association of individual TCRs with disease status, and machine learning were combined to predict cytomegalovirus infection status. A later analysis re-analyzed previously published TCR beta repertoires from 650 to 800 donors and added high-resolution HLA genotyping to study TCR occurrence patterns. Rather than using new phenotypic data, the later analysis identified candidate immune exposures from TCR beta sequences and from how often those sequences occurred across donors. To decide whether each TCR beta V gene segment behaved as functional or pseudogenic, an earlier analysis of 587 of the donors relied on high-throughput TCR beta sequencing. Donor age, sex, ethnicity and CMV serostatus were collected together with the repertoire data. Genome-wide SNP genotypes for about three fifths of the 666 donors were used in a later genetic analysis, which treated that subset as a discovery cohort. All discovery cohort repertoires had been generated on a single sequencing platform. HLA typing included class I and class II loci at four-digit resolution. Typing coverage varied by locus: roughly 629-640 donors for A, B, C, DRB1 and DQB1; roughly 500 for DQA1; over 600 for DPA1; 450 to 480 for DPB1. Because of strong linkage in the cohort, 4 to 6 DR-DQ haplotypes were treated as single units for association and clustering. Among some 400 genotyped donors of the cohort, an average of around 250,000 unique TCR beta nucleotide sequences was sequenced per donor, of which about 19% were non-productive.

Broad study findings and their caveats: Because counts were too low, about 15 rarely observed V segments, including chromosome 9 orphons, were left out of the earlier analysis of over 550 of the donors. A cluster of highly shared sequence variants was judged likely to be a technical artifact of the sequencing pipeline. The 87-base-pair reads could not distinguish some IMGT-functional V segments, including TRBV6-2 and TRBV6-3, so those segments were excluded. Several of the top co-occurrence clusters appeared to be linked to parvovirus B19, influenza, CMV and Epstein-Barr virus, according to a later analysis. Roughly uniform sequencing depth across donors was assumed in presence/absence analyses, although this assumption may not hold. Immune exposure information for the cohort was limited to CMV serostatus. Because HLA typing was missing for some donors at each locus, association tests included only the typed subset. The authors suggested that the approach could potentially be extended to other disease states and immunological phenotypes. Specific HLA alleles were associated with about 17,000 TCR beta sequences at a false discovery rate of 0.05 in a later analysis. Compared with the roughly 700-donor mean, donors in an Asian-associated ancestry cluster had fewer N-insertions in productive TCRs, according to a later genetic analysis. Cytomegalovirus status was reported to be diagnosed by the classifier with high specificity and sensitivity in both the original and validation cohorts. V-gene and J-gene trimming of TCR beta chains was associated with a missense DCLRE1C variant in a later genetic analysis, and the association was replicated in an independent cohort. In vitro tests confirmed that a few of the cytomegalovirus-associated TCR beta chains recognize cytomegalovirus antigens. Linkage disequilibrium might explain the correlated functional status among segregating V segments, but an unknown experimental factor could not be ruled out. While some public TCRs were present in many individuals, most TCR sequences turned up only very rarely across donors. A later analysis found that TCR association rates varied across HLA loci, with DRB1 alleles showing the most associated TCRs and HLA-C alleles the fewest. Assigning TCR associations to individual alleles was difficult when HLA alleles, especially DR and DQ, strongly co-occurred. In an earlier analysis of around 600 of the donors, most TCR beta V segments were observed in productive rearrangements about 90% or about 30% of the time, broadly matching IMGT annotations. A further reported finding was that TCR beta sequences accurately predicted the HLA-A and HLA-B alleles for most subjects in the first cohort. A later analysis found that most CMV-associated TCR beta chains appeared HLA-restricted, with HLA associations seemingly driven largely by CMV exposure. In this cohort, only TCR beta chains were sequenced, and detectable features were limited by the absence of alpha or paired-chain data. A later analysis found that HLA-associated TCR beta chains were more clonally expanded and had lower generation probabilities than equally common non-associated chains. A total of some 180 TCR beta chains were listed by the study as associated with cytomegalovirus.

Via the germline V gene, CDR1 is WSHSY and CDR2 SAAADI. Trimming costs V 10 bases and J 8 bases, and their ends lie 20 bases apart. The CDR3 has 14 amino acids, counting the end cysteine and phenylalanine. The only DNA kept is the CDR3, 42 bases in frame from the first base. This clone was counted a few times. Which antigen it targets is not known. No much larger clone is present one base from it, and per-base qualities are unavailable. The cohort comprised around 690 healthy bone marrow donors. Cohort members were all nominally healthy when sampled, although unrecorded immune exposures were likely present. The donor was CMV seronegative and was included in the group of 352 seronegative cohort members. Every donor gave a peripheral blood sample, and the peripheral blood mononuclear cells from that sample were used for TCR beta sequencing. The Qiagen DNeasy Blood Extraction Kit was used to extract genomic DNA from the blood cell samples.

The library was made by the immunoSEQ multiplex PCR assay. For the multiplex PCR, a mixture combining 60 forward primers for TCR Vbeta segments and 13 reverse primers for TCR Jbeta segments was used. The CDR3 region of rearranged TCR beta genes was amplified from genomic DNA with a multiplex PCR assay. On the Illumina HiSeq System, the amplified TCR beta libraries were sequenced as 87-base-pair reads. As for the original processing: A later analysis counted tens of millions of unique TCR beta chains across the 550 to 800 repertoires, and roughly 10 million of these chains were shared by at least two donors. To remove PCR and sequencing errors, raw reads were error-corrected and collapsed into unique sequences using a nearest-neighbor algorithm that merged closely related sequences. To assign V, D and J gene segments, CDR3 sequences were aligned to IMGT reference sequences. For a sequence to be retained, at least a six-nucleotide match to both a V gene segment and a J gene segment was required. A rearrangement counted as productive if the CDR3 had no stop codons and remained in frame with V and J, and every other rearrangement counted as non-productive. Following IMGT convention, CDR3 was defined as the stretch from the second conserved V-encoded cysteine to the conserved J-encoded phenylalanine. In an earlier analysis of 587 of the donors, sequences lacking an unambiguous match to a single V gene segment were excluded. In an earlier analysis of a few hundred of the donors, a V segment was called functional when productive rearrangements were above 56.7%, and segregating when the standard deviation between donors exceeded 5%. To diagnose cytomegalovirus status from the catalog of TCR beta chain sequences, a statistical classification framework was built. In a later analysis, V and J genes were assigned by comparing TCR nucleotide sequences against IMGT/GENE-DB human TR gene sequences. A later analysis assigned CDR3 sequences and most-parsimonious VDJ recombination scenarios with the TCRdist pipeline. In a later analysis, every TCR beta chain was defined by the combination of its CDR3 amino acid sequence and its V-gene family, and reads without a unique V-gene family were dropped. In a later analysis, approximately 590 highly shared, low-generation-probability nucleotide sequences were removed to address suspected cross-contamination and a sequencing artifact. For each public chain, a later analysis derived a clonal expansion index from normalized ranks of inferred template counts within each repertoire. A later analysis computed generation probabilities with a VDJ recombination model fitted to out-of-frame rearrangements, and checked the results against IGoR. In a later analysis, hypergeometric tests were used to score TCR-TCR, TCR-HLA and TCR-CMV co-occurrence, with a repertoire-size bias correction applied to TCR pairs. False discovery rates were estimated in a later analysis by permuting HLA or CMV assignments 20 times. In a later analysis, co-occurring TCRs were grouped using DBSCAN, and TCRdist sequence similarity was added for clustering within HLA-allele-positive subsets. For co-occurrence clustering, repertoires with fewer than 30,000 or more than 120,000 public chains were excluded, along with 5 or 6 repertoires with anomalous nucleotide sharing. The table was pulled from immuneACCESS by TCRdb, which kept in-frame rearrangements only. Such tables lose some clones; where checked, under half of the loss comes from unresolved V genes, and the rest has no known cause. V and J calls plus clone size are reproduced from that table; the DNA served to infer D and trimming. The sample table shows more than 150,000 clones, and 84% are seen once. The biggest ten clones account for 0.38% of the sample.

Sequences were obtained from PBMCs. The V and J segments used are TRBV10-2 and TRBJ1-4; the D gene is perhaps TRBD1, from 5 matching bases. The sequence came from a boy aged 2 to 9 in good health and CMV-seronegative. The DNA reads TGCGCCACCCTGGGGCGGAGGGAAGAGGAAAAACTGTTTTTT. This sequence encodes CATLGRREEEKLFF.